Shown below are 2 T cell receptor beta chains from a single sample sequenced in a study of cytomegalovirus exposure and HLA in healthy donors. Use of 60 Vbeta and 13 Jbeta primers characterized the PCR. The protocol was immunoSEQ multiplex PCR, while the TCRdb copy is restricted to in-frame clones and leaves out a portion. Here the sample spans more than 95,000 clones, approximately 80% being singletons. The sample was PBMCs. All receptors come from a woman in her thirties or forties in good health and CMV-seropositive.

This clone was observed once. The chain carries TRBV28 and TRBJ2-3, with 7 bases matching TRBD2. V gave up 2 bases and J gave up 5 bases; unmatched junction bases: 7. The CDR3 contains 15 residues. CDR1 is MDHEN and CDR2 is SYDVKM in the germline V gene. The CDR3 sequence: CASSLGGETGDTQYF. The DNA of the CDR3 is TGTGCCAGCAGTTTAGGGGGGGAGACGGGAGATACGCAGTATTTT.

This chain joins TRBV18 and TRBJ1-4; D remains ambiguous. The CDR3 length is 15 residues. V was shortened by 3 bases and J by 7 bases, with 15 bases between the two germline ends. Germline assignment: CDR1 KGHSH and CDR2 LQKENI. The CDR3 sequence: CASSPSLSDVEKLFF. CDR3 coding DNA: TGTGCCAGCTCACCTTCCCTGAGCGACGTTGAAAAACTGTTTTTT.